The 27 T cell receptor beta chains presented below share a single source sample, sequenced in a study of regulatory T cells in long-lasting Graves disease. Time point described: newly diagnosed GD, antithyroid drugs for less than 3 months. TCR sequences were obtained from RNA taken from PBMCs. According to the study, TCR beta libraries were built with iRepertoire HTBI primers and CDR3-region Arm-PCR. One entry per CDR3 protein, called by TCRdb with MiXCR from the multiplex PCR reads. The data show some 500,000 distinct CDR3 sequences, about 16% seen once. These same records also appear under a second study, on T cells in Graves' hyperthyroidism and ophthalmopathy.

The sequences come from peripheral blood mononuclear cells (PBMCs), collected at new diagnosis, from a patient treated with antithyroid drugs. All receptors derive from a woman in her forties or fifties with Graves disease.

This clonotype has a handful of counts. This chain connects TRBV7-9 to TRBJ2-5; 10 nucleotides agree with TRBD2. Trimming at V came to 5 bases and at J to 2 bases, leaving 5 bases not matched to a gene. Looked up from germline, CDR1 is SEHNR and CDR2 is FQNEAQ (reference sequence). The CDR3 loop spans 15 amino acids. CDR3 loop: CASSTLAGSQETQYF. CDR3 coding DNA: TGTGCCAGCAGCACACTAGCGGGGTCACAAGAGACCCAGTACTTC.

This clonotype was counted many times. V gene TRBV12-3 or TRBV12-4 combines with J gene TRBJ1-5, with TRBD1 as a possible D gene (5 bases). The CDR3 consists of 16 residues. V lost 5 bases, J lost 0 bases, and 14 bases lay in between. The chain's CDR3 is CASSPRWGNSNQPQHF. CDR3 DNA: TGTGCCAGCAGTCCGCGATGGGGGAATAGCAATCAGCCCCAGCATTTT.

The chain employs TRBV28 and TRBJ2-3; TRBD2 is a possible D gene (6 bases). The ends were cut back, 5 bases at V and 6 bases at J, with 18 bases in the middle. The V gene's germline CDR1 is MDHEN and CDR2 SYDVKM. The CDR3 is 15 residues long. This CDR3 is CASSDGGVAADTQYF. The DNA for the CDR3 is TGTGCCAGCAGTGACGGGGGAGTCGCAGCCGATACGCAGTATTTT.

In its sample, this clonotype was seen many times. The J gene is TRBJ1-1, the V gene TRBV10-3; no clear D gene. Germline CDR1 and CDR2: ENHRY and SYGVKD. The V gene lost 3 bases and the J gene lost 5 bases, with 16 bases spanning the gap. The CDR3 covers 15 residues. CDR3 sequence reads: CAISESPSRGTEAFF. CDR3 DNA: TGTGCCATCAGTGAAAGTCCCTCGCGGGGAACTGAAGCTTTCTTT.

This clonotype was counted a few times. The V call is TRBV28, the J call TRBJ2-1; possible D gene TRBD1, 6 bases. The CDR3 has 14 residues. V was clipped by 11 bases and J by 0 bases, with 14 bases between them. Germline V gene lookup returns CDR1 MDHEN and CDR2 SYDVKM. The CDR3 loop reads CAHTGRGSYNEQFF. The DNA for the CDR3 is TGTGCCCATACGGGCAGGGGCTCCTACAATGAGCAGTTCTTC.

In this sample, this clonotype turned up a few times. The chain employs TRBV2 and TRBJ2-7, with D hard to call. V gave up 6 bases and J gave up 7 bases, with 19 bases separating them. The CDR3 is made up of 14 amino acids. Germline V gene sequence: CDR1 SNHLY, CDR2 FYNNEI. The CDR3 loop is CASSLVAGPTEQYF. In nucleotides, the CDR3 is TGTGCCAGCAGCTTAGTGGCCGGACCTACTGAGCAGTACTTC. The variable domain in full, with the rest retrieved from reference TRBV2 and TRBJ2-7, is EPEVTQTPSHQVTQMGQEVILRCVPISNHLYFYWYRQILGQKVEFLVSFYNNEISEKSEIFDDQFSVERPDGSNFTLKIRSTKLEDSAMYFCASSLVAGPTEQYFGPGTRLTVT.

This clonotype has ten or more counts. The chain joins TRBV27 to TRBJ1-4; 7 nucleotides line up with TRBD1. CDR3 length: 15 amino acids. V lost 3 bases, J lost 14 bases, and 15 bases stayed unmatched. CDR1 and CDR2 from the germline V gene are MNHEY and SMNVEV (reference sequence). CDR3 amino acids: CASSFEGTEVSGLFF. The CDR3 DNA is TGTGCCAGCAGTTTCGAAGGGACAGAGGTGTCTGGGCTGTTTTTT.

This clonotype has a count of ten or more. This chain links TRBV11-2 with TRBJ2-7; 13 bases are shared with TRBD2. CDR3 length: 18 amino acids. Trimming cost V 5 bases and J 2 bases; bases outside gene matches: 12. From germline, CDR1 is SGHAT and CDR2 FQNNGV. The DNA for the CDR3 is TGTGCCAGCAGCCAGAGCCGACTAGCGGGGGGCCACACCTACGAGCAGTACTTC. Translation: CASSQSRLAGGHTYEQYF.

CDR3 protein: CASSGTGPTQYF. For the CDR3, the DNA is TGTGCCAGCAGTGGTACGGGCCCCACGCAGTATTTT. The chain is built from TRBV2 and TRBJ2-3; D is ambiguous. Between the trimmed V and J ends, which lost 4 bases and 9 bases, there was a span of 11 bases. CDR3 size: 12 residues. CDR1 and CDR2 from the germline V gene are SNHLY and FYNNEI.

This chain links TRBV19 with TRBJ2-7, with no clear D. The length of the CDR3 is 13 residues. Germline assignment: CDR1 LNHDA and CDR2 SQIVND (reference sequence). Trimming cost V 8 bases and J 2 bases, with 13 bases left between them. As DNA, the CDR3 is TGTGCCAGTTCTGAGTCGGTCGCCTACGAGCAGTACTTC. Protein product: CASSESVAYEQYF.

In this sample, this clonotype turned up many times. CDR3 DNA sequence: TGCAGTGCTAGAGATACAGCGCGGGGCACAGATACGCAGTATTTT. Amino acids: CSARDTARGTDTQYF. The chain has TRBV20-1 and TRBJ2-3; a weak D match, TRBD2 (5 bases). Germline assignment: CDR1 DFQATT and CDR2 SNEGSKA (reference sequence). CDR3 size: 15 residues. The V gene lost 0 bases and the J gene lost 1 base, with 11 bases spanning the gap.

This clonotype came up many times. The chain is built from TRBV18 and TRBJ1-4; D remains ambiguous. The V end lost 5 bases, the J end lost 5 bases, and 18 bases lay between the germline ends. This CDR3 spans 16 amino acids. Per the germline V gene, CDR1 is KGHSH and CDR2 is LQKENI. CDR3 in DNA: TGTGCCAGCTCAAGCCGACCCGACGGCAACAATGAAAAACTGTTTTTT. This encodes CASSSRPDGNNEKLFF.

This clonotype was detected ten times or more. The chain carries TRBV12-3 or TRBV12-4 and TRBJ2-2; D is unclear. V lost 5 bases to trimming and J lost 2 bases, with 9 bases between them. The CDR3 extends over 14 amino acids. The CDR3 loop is CASSQQGNTGELFF. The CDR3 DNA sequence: TGTGCCAGCAGTCAGCAAGGCAACACCGGGGAGCTGTTTTTT.

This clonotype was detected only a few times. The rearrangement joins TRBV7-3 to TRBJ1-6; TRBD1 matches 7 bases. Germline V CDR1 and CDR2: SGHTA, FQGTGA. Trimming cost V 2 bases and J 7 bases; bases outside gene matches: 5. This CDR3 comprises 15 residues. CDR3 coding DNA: TGTGCCAGCAGCTTATTCGGGACAGAAAATTCACCCCTCCACTTT. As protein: CASSLFGTENSPLHF.

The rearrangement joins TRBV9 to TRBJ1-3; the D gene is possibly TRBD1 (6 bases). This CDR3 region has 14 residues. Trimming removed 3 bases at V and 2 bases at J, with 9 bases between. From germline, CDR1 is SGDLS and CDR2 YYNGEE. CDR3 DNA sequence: TGTGCCAGCAGCGACAGGGTTGCTGGAAACACCATATATTTT. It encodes CASSDRVAGNTIYF.

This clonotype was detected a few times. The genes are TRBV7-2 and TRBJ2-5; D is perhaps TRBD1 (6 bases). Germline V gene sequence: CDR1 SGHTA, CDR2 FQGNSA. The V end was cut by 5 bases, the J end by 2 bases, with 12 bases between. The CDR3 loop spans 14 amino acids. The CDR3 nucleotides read TGTGCCAGCAGCCGGACAGCGGAACAAGAGACCCAGTACTTC. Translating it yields CASSRTAEQETQYF. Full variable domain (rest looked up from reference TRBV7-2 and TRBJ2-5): GAGVSQSPSNKVTEKGKDVELRCDPISGHTALYWYRQSLGQGLEFLIYFQGNSAPDKSGLPSDRFSAERTGGSVSTLTIQRTQQEDSAVYLCASSRTAEQETQYFGPGTRLLVL.

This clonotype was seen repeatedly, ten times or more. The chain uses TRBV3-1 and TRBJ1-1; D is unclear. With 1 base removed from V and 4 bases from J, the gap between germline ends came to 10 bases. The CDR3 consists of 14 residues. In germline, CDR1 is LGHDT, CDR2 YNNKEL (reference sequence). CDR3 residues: CASSQGGSATEAFF. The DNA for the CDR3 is TGTGCCAGCAGCCAAGGGGGTTCGGCCACTGAAGCTTTCTTT.

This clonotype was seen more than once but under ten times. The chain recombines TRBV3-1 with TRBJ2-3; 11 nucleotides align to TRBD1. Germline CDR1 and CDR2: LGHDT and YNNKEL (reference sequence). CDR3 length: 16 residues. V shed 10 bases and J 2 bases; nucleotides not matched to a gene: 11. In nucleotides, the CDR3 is TGTGCCACAGGAGTGGGGACAGGGGGTACCACAGATACGCAGTATTTT. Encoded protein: CATGVGTGGTTDTQYF.

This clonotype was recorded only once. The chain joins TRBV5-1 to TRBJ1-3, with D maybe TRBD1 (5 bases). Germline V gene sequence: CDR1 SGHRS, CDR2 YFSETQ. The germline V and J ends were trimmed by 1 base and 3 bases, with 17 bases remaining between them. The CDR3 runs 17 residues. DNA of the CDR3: TGCGCCAGCAGCTTGTCGCAGGGACTATCGGGTGGAAACACCATATATTTT. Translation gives CASSLSQGLSGGNTIYF.

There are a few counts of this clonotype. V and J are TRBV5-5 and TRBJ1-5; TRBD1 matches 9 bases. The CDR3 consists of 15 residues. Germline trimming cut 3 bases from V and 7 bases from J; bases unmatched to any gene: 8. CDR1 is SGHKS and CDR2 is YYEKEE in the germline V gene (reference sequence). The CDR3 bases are TGTGCCAGCAGCTGGGGACAGGGAGGTGAACAGCCCCAGCATTTT. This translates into CASSWGQGGEQPQHF.

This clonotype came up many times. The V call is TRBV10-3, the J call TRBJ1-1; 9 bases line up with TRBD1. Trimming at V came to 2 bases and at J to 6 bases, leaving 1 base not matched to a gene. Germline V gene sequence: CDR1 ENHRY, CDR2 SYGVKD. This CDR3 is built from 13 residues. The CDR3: CAISERTGAEAFF. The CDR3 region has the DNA TGTGCCATCAGTGAGCGGACAGGGGCTGAAGCTTTCTTT.

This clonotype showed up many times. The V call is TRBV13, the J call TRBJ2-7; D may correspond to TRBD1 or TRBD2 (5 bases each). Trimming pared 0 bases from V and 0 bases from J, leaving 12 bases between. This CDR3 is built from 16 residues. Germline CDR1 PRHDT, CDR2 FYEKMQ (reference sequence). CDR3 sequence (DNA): TGTGCCAGCAGCTTAGGCCGGGGCAGAAGCTCCTACGAGCAGTACTTC. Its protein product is CASSLGRGRSSYEQYF.

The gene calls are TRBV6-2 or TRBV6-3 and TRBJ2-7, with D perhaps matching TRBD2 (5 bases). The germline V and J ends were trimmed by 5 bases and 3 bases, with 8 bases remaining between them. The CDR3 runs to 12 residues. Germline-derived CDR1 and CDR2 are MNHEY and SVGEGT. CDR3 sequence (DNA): TGTGCCAGCAGTGAAGCGGTCTACGAGCAGTACTTC. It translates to CASSEAVYEQYF.

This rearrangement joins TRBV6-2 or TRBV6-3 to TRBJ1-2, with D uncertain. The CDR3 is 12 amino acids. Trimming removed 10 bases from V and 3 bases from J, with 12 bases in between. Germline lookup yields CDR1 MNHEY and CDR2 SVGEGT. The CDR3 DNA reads TGTGCCACCCGGTACGACGACTATGGCTACACCTTC. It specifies CATRYDDYGYTF.

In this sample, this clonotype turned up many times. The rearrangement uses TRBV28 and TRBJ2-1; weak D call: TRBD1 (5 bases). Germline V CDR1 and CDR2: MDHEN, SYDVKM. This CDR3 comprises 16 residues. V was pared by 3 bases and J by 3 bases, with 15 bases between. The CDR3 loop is CASSFRQGMIYNEQFF. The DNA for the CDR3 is TGTGCCAGCAGTTTTAGGCAGGGAATGATCTACAATGAGCAGTTCTTC.

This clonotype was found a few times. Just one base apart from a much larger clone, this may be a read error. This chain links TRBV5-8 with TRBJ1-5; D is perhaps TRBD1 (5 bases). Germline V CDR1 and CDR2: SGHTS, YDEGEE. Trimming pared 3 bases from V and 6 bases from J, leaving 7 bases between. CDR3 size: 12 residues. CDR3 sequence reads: CASSSGSQPQHF. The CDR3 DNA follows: TGTGCCAGCAGCTCAGGGAGTCAGCCCCAGCATTTT.

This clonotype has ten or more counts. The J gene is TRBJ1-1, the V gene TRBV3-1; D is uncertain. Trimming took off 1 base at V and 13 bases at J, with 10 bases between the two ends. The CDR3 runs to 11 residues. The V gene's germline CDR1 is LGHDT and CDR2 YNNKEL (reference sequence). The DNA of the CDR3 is TGTGCCAGCAGCCAAGGCCCCGGGAGTTTCTTT. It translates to CASSQGPGSFF.